This T cell receptor (beta chain) was recorded in a study of identical twins. On this clonotype: The antigen is undetermined.

Germline V gives CDR1 MNHNY, CDR2 SVGAGI (reference sequence). The J segment lost 3 bases and the V segment lost 4 bases, leaving 4 bases of the junction unmatched. This CDR3 contains 15 residues. Through template switching, a universal primer site was introduced, and the cDNA contained unique molecular identifiers. From the 5' RACE reads, TCRdb called clonotypes with MiXCR, one entry per CDR3 protein. The table records 1.5 million to 2 million distinct CDR3 sequences, under 35% of them present only once. Study conclusions and caveats: Twins shared out-of-frame alpha sequences with excess low generation probability. For cord blood, abundant beta clonotypes had fewer insertions, unlike memory repertoires, which showed none.

Sequenced material: cord blood. This chain connects TRBV6-6 to TRBJ2-2, with 8 bases lining up with TRBD1. The TCR comes from a newborn girl in good health. In DNA form, the CDR3 reads TGTGCCAGCAGTTCCGGACAGGGTCACACCGGGGAGCTGTTTTTT. Amino acids: CASSSGQGHTGELFF.